This TCR beta chain derives from a study of blood T cells in healthy people across ages. Broader study findings: Any conclusive comparison of naive versus antigen-experienced cells was prevented by using unsorted PBMCs.

Primers used in a second PCR of about 6 to 11 cycles were a sample-barcoded 5' primer and a J-beta primer mix. TCRdb reprocessed the 5' RACE reads with MiXCR, giving one entry per CDR3 protein. In the table there are 650,000 or so distinct CDR3 sequences, around 52% of which are singletons. About this clonotype itself: No antigen is known for it.

The CDR3 length is 14 residues. The V end lost 2 bases, the J end lost 0 bases, and 5 bases lay between the germline ends. Germline loops: CDR1 DFQATT, CDR2 SNEGSKA (reference sequence). The clonotype originates from an elderly woman in good health. Sequencing input: blood. The chain has TRBV20-1 and TRBJ2-6; D is ambiguous. In nucleotides, the CDR3 is TGCAGTGCTAGAAGGATCTCTGGGGCCAACGTCCTGACTTTC. This gives the protein CSARRISGANVLTF.